Reported below is one T cell receptor beta chain. This clonotype was counted between two and nine times. The antigen it binds to is not known. It has no much larger one-base neighbor in the sample; base qualities were not kept. The data stem from a study of patients and donors after allogeneic stem cell transplantation (dated by TCRdb to the early 2020s). Libraries were prepared through RT-PCR. This sample was sequenced with a NextSeq 550. TCRdb handled the public reads itself, with Q25 trimming in fastp and clone calling in MiXCR, and kept productive beta chains. A single entry per CDR3 protein holds the most common genes and DNA from its merged rows. Recorded for this sample are about a million distinct CDR3 sequences; approximately 18% of them occurred a single time. The top ten clonotypes cover 5.5% to 6.5% of the sample. Deletion took 2 bases off V and 0 bases off J, with a span of 17 bases between the germline ends. For CDR1 and CDR2, the germline V gene lists SGHDT and YYEEEE. Counted from cysteine to phenylalanine, this CDR3 has 17 amino acids. The kept DNA is CDR3 alone, 51 bases in frame from the first base.

The chain employs TRBV5-6 and TRBJ1-1; TRBD1 could be the D gene, as 6 bases match. Input material: blood, either unsorted or a sorted T cell fraction (not recorded which). The sequence derives from a human donor who was either an allogeneic HSCT recipient or a stem cell or donor lymphocyte infusion donor (not recorded which). It is not recorded whose cells these are; they may come from a transplant donor. The CDR3 reads CASSLLLVQGVNTEAFF. At the DNA level, the sequence is TGTGCCAGCAGCTTACTTCTAGTACAGGGTGTGAACACTGAAGCTTTCTTT.